One sample yielded the 27 T cell receptor delta chains listed below, sequenced in a study of Vδ1+ human thymocytes (dated by TCRdb to about 2018). Here is what the overall study found, with its caveats: In contrast to oligoclonal peripheral blood repertoires, thymic TRG and TRD repertoires appeared to be highly polyclonal with Gaussian CDR3 length distributions.

Reads for this sample came from an Illumina MiSeq. RNA extraction was carried out with the RNeasy mini kit, and reverse transcription was then done using Superscript III. Multiplex PCR was used to generate CDR3 amplicons, with pooled V-gene forward primers and a constant-region reverse primer carrying Illumina adaptor overhangs. Clones were re-identified by TCRdb from the public reads with CATT, and rows with the same DNA were merged. The sample table holds 24,000 or so delta-chain clones, of which 25% to 35% were seen once. The ten largest make up 1.6% of the sample. These receptors have no identified antigens. Sample: Vdelta1+ gamma-delta thymocytes from the thymus. According to the study, the label for this sample's cell subset or site signals: FACS-sorted CD3+ TCRalphabeta- TCRVdelta1+ TCRVdelta2- thymocytes. These receptors all come from a boy less than two years old who had congenital heart surgery.

This clone has ten or more counts. The rearrangement joins TRDV1 to TRDJ1; D is unresolved. The CDR3 is made up of 13 amino acids. The V end was cut by 2 bases, the J end by 4 bases, with 8 bases between. CDR1 and CDR2 (germline): TSWWSYY, QGS. The CDR3 DNA is TGTGCTCTTGGGGAAGGCGCGTGCGATAAACTCATCTTT. It codes for CALGEGACDKLIF.

The chain carries TRDV1 and TRDJ1, with D unresolved. The ends were cut back, 2 bases at V and 1 base at J, with 20 bases in the middle. This CDR3 contains 18 residues. Germline CDR1 TSWWSYY, CDR2 QGS. The CDR3 bases are TGTGCTCTTGGGGAATCTTACAGTCGGCCCCTGAGCACCGATAAACTCATCTTT. Residues: CALGESYSRPLSTDKLIF.

Note on this clone: This may be a read error: a much more frequent sequence differs by one nucleotide. This chain uses TRDV1 with TRDJ1; 10 nucleotides line up with TRDD3. The J segment lost 3 bases and the V segment lost 5 bases, leaving 9 bases of the junction unmatched. CDR1 TSWWSYY and CDR2 QGS come from the germline V gene. This CDR3 contains 16 residues. For the CDR3, the DNA is TGTGCTCTTGGGCGGCCTTTCGGGGGATACGCCGATAAACTCATCTTT. Amino acid sequence: CALGRPFGGYADKLIF.

This chain links TRDV1 with TRDJ1, with D perhaps TRDD3 (5 bases). From germline, CDR1 is TSWWSYY and CDR2 QGS. This CDR3 comprises 17 residues. V shed 2 bases and J shed 0 bases, with 16 bases lying between them. CDR3 sequence reads: CALGEWRGPLYTDKLIF. As DNA, the CDR3 is TGTGCTCTTGGGGAATGGAGGGGGCCTCTGTACACCGATAAACTCATCTTT.

This clone was seen a handful of times. A read error may produce the germline difference seen at one junction end. Other DNA variants within this sample encode the same CDR3. The J gene is TRDJ1, the V gene TRDV1, with 8 bases aligning to TRDD3. Germline-derived CDR1 and CDR2 are TSWWSYY and QGS. The CDR3 is 19 residues long. The CDR3 loop is CALGELLPTVGDTSDKLIF. The CDR3, as DNA: TGTGCTCTTGGGGAACTACTCCCTACCGTCGGGGATACATCCGATAAACTTATCTTT.

The rearrangement links TRDV1 to TRDJ1; D possibly uses TRDD2 or TRDD3 (7 bases each). Trimming took off 2 bases at V and 0 bases at J, with 43 bases between the two ends. CDR3 length: 26 residues. Germline assignment: CDR1 TSWWSYY and CDR2 QGS. CDR3 DNA sequence: TGTGCTCTTGGGGAAGGTCTTCCTAAAGTACTGGGGAGCCAGGGTGGGCCGGAGGGATACACCGATAAACTCATCTTT. This gives the protein CALGEGLPKVLGSQGGPEGYTDKLIF.

A few counts support this clone. The chain uses TRDV1 and TRDJ1; unclear D gene. Germline lookup yields CDR1 TSWWSYY and CDR2 QGS. Trimming took off 2 bases at V and 4 bases at J, with 32 bases between the two ends. The length of the CDR3 is 21 residues. CDR3 bases: TGTGCTCTTGGGGAAAGCATTAGGGCCTTTACTCATCGCGACGCGGGCGATAAACTCATCTTT. It encodes CALGESIRAFTHRDAGDKLIF.

As regards this clone: A read error is the likely source, as a far larger clone sits one nucleotide away. The chain carries TRDV2 and TRDJ2; TRDD3 agrees at 10 bases. The CDR3 has 19 residues. The ends lost 0 bases at V and 2 bases at J; junction bases unmatched: 11. In germline, CDR1 is GEAIGNYY, CDR2 EKD. The CDR3 DNA reads TGTGCCTGTGACACCGCTCGTACTGGGGGATCGGACTTGACAGCACAACTCTTCTTT. Translation gives CACDTARTGGSDLTAQLFF.

This sequence joins TRDV1 and TRDJ1, with D tentatively TRDD2 or TRDD3 (5 bases each). Trimming shortened V by 4 bases and J by 2 bases, and 26 bases separated the two germline ends. In germline, CDR1 is TSWWSYY, CDR2 QGS. The CDR3 totals 19 residues. Here the CDR3 reads CALGGPPSLGFNMTDKLIF. CDR3 DNA sequence: TGTGCTCTTGGGGGCCCTCCTAGCTTGGGGTTTAATATGACCGATAAACTCATCTTT.

This clone is deemed medium-sized. The chain carries TRDV1 and TRDJ1, with 12 nucleotides matching TRDD3. This CDR3 is 23 amino acids long. With V trimmed by 4 bases and J by 2 bases, 26 bases remained unmatched. From germline, CDR1 is TSWWSYY and CDR2 QGS. This chain's CDR3 is CALGASLPTSSWGIRFLTDKLIF. The CDR3 DNA reads as TGTGCTCTTGGGGCTTCCCTTCCTACGAGTTCCTGGGGGATACGGTTTCTGACCGATAAACTCATCTTT.

With respect to this clone: Other DNA variants within this sample encode the same CDR3. V is TRDV1 and J is TRDJ1, with 7 bases identical to TRDD2. This CDR3 contains 15 residues. CDR1 is TSWWSYY and CDR2 is QGS in the germline V gene. V dropped 3 bases and J dropped 5; count of bases not matched to a gene: 9. CDR3 residues: CALGERRPSLDKLIF. DNA of the CDR3: TGTGCTCTTGGGGAGAGGAGGCCTTCCTTGGATAAACTCATCTTT.

Regarding this clone: The junction shows a germline mismatch at one end, possibly a read error. The chain carries TRDV1 and TRDJ1, with D possibly being TRDD2 (5 bases). The germline V gene encodes CDR1 TSWWSYY and CDR2 QGS. The CDR3 covers 17 residues. The CDR3: CALGESLRLYYTYKLIF. The CDR3 DNA is TGTGCTCTTGGGGAAAGCCTACGCCTATATTACACCTATAAACTCATCTTT.

This clone appeared a few times. This chain links TRDV1 with TRDJ1; D is undetermined. Germline CDR1 reads TSWWSYY; CDR2 reads QGS. Trimming stripped 2 bases from V and 0 bases from J, with 25 bases between. CDR3 size: 20 residues. CDR3 coding DNA: TGTGCTCTTGGGGAAATCCAGGGTCATTGGAAAATGAAGTACACCGATAAACTCATCTTT. It is translated as CALGEIQGHWKMKYTDKLIF.

The chain recombines TRDV1 with TRDJ1; TRDD3 is a possible D gene (5 bases). The CDR3 totals 15 residues. The germline V gene encodes CDR1 TSWWSYY and CDR2 QGS. Deletions cut 8 bases from V and 4 bases from J, with 20 bases between. The CDR3 is CALSLRGPNYDKLIF. The CDR3, as DNA: TGTGCTCTTTCACTAAGGGGGCCGAACTACGATAAACTCATCTTT.

This clone occurred many times. The rearrangement joins TRDV1 to TRDJ1; 9 bases are a match to TRDD2. In germline, CDR1 is TSWWSYY, CDR2 QGS. The V gene end was trimmed by 4 bases and the J gene end by 0 bases; junction bases not matched to a gene: 6. The CDR3 loop spans 16 amino acids. CDR3 bases: TGTGCTCTTGGGGGACCTTCCTACATGGACACCGATAAACTCATCTTT. Amino acids: CALGGPSYMDTDKLIF.

The chain combines TRDV1 with TRDJ1; perhaps D is TRDD2 or TRDD3 (7 bases each). This CDR3 comprises 20 residues. Trimming took 3 bases from V and 2 from J, leaving 28 bases between them. Germline assignment: CDR1 TSWWSYY and CDR2 QGS. The CDR3 coding sequence is TGTGCTCTTGGGGATGGTGGTTCCTACTGGGGTCTCGGGGAGACCGATAAACTCATCTTT. It encodes CALGDGGSYWGLGETDKLIF.

This clone was counted only a few times. The V gene is TRDV1, the J gene TRDJ1; TRDD3 matches 9 bases. V lost 5 bases to trimming and J lost 0 bases; unmatched junction nucleotides: 31. The CDR3 extends over 24 amino acids. Germline V gives CDR1 TSWWSYY, CDR2 QGS. In nucleotides, the CDR3 is TGTGCTCTTGGGACAGGGTCCTCCTACGAACCACTCTGGGGGATTGGGAGACACACCGATAAACTCATCTTT. Its protein product is CALGTGSSYEPLWGIGRHTDKLIF.

The chain carries TRDV1 and TRDJ1; D gene unclear. This CDR3 spans 20 amino acids. V lost 3 bases and J lost 2, with 28 bases in between. Germline V gene sequence: CDR1 TSWWSYY, CDR2 QGS. CDR3 sequence reads: CALGDLHRPEVFRPTDKLIF. The CDR3 nucleotides are TGTGCTCTTGGGGACCTCCATAGACCTGAGGTTTTTAGACCGACCGATAAACTCATCTTT.

As to this clone: The junction differs from germline at one of its ends, possibly a read error. The V call is TRDV1, the J call TRDJ1, with 8 bases lining up with TRDD3. Germline V lookup: CDR1 TSWWSYY, CDR2 QGS. The length of the CDR3 is 21 residues. CDR3 loop: CALGELGSSRVLGAYTDELIF. The CDR3 DNA is TGTGCTCTTGGGGAATTGGGGAGTAGCCGCGTACTGGGGGCATACACCGATGAACTCATCTTT.

The chain links TRDV1 to TRDJ1; 8 bases align to TRDD3. Germline V gene data show CDR1 as TSWWSYY and CDR2 as QGS. The CDR3 length is 20 residues. V shed 1 base, J shed 3 bases, and the junction held 19 bases outside the gene matches. The CDR3 sequence: CALGEPPGTPGDKAPDKLIF. The CDR3 coding sequence is TGTGCTCTTGGGGAACCCCCCGGGACTCCGGGGGATAAGGCACCCGATAAACTCATCTTT.

This clone has just a few counts. The chain links TRDV1 to TRDJ1, with D tentatively TRDD2 (5 bases). V lost 5 bases to trimming and J lost 5 bases, with 42 bases between them. This CDR3 has 23 amino acids. The germline CDR1 and CDR2 sequences are TSWWSYY and QGS. CDR3 sequence (DNA): TGTGCTCTTGGGCCTAGGGACCCCCTTCGCCGACCCACTCGAGTAAGCCCTCGGGATAAACTCATCTTT. As protein: CALGPRDPLRRPTRVSPRDKLIF.

This clone came up many times. The same CDR3 is also encoded by other DNA sequences in this sample. This rearrangement joins TRDV1 to TRDJ1; TRDD2 matches 9 bases. Germline lookup yields CDR1 TSWWSYY and CDR2 QGS. CDR3 length: 14 amino acids. V lost 7 bases and J lost 5; bases outside the gene matches: 8. CDR3 in amino acids: CALALPTLTDKLIF. The DNA of the CDR3 is TGTGCTCTTGCCCTTCCTACTCTCACGGATAAACTCATCTTT.

This clone was seen more than once but under ten times. The J gene is TRDJ1, the V gene TRDV1; the D gene is possibly TRDD3 (6 bases). Germline V CDR1 and CDR2: TSWWSYY, QGS. CDR3 length: 22 residues. With 2 bases removed from V and 0 bases from J, the gap between germline ends came to 31 bases. The CDR3 DNA sequence: TGTGCTCTTGGGGAAAATCCCCCCTACCTTTTGGGGGTCGTAGGGTACACCGATAAACTCATCTTT. Translation gives CALGENPPYLLGVVGYTDKLIF.

V and J are TRDV1 and TRDJ1; 12 nucleotides align to TRDD3. Germline trimming cut 6 bases from V and 0 bases from J; bases unmatched to any gene: 23. Germline V gene lookup returns CDR1 TSWWSYY and CDR2 QGS. The CDR3 runs to 22 residues. The CDR3 DNA reads as TGTGCTCTTGGACCCCAAACCTATTGGAGGGATACTGGGGGATACTACACCGATAAACTCATCTTT. Translating it yields CALGPQTYWRDTGGYYTDKLIF.

This clone showed up just a few times. This may stem from a read error, because a much larger clone lies one nucleotide away. The chain couples TRDV2 to TRDJ2; perhaps TRDD2 as D (6 bases). The ends were cut back, 8 bases at V and 1 base at J, with 22 bases in the middle. CDR3 length equals 17 residues. Germline V gene data show CDR1 as GEAIGNYY and CDR2 as EKD. The CDR3 spells CASLEAPSHYLTAQLFF. The CDR3 DNA sequence: TGTGCCTCCTTGGAGGCCCCTTCCCACTATTTGACAGCACAACTCTTCTTT.

Details on this clone: This may be a read error: a much more frequent sequence differs by one nucleotide. In the same sample, other DNA sequences code for this CDR3. The V and J genes are TRDV1 and TRDJ1; D may be TRDD2 (5 bases). The CDR3 covers 17 residues. Germline V lookup: CDR1 TSWWSYY, CDR2 QGS. V gave up 0 bases and J gave up 2 bases, with 16 bases separating them. CDR3 in DNA: TGTGCTCTTGGGGAACTCGTTCCGCCCTACGTTACCGATAAACTCATCTTT. Protein product: CALGELVPPYVTDKLIF.

A remark on this clone: A read error may account for a junction end that differs from germline. The same CDR3 also results from other DNA sequences found in this sample. The rearrangement joins TRDV1 to TRDJ1; 9 bases line up with TRDD3. CDR3 length equals 25 residues. CDR1 is TSWWSYY, CDR2 QGS, per germline. CDR3 in amino acids: CALGPVPIPNVWGIIKSRGTDKLIF. The CDR3 DNA reads TGTGCCCTTGGTCCCGTTCCTATACCGAACGTATGGGGGATAATAAAATCCCGGGGGACCGATAAACTCATCTTT.